What follows is one T cell receptor beta chain and its context. This clonotype was seen repeatedly, ten times or more. This receptor's antigen is unknown. Base qualities are not at hand, and no much larger clone is one base apart. The sample's treatment or condition label, in plain terms: allogeneic hematopoietic cell transplantation with graft depleted of TCRalphabeta T cells and CD19 B cells. The children who served as transplant recipients had been given grafts of TCRalphabeta/CD19-depleted allogeneic hematopoietic cells. The germline V gene (reference sequence) supplies CDR1 DFQATT and CDR2 SNEGSKA. After removal of 4 bases from V and 5 bases from J, the junction retains 6 bases not matched to a gene. CDR3 length: 13 amino acids, cysteine to phenylalanine. The only DNA kept is the CDR3, 39 bases in frame from the first base. The source of the sample is a study of T-cell reconstitution after alpha-beta-depleted transplantation in children (TCRdb year 2016). In terms of the full investigation: T-cell immune reconstitution after TCRalphabeta/CD19-depleted allogeneic hematopoietic cell transplantation in children was quantitatively tracked in the study by means of TCR repertoire profiling.

What the authors observed across the whole study: The frequencies of hyperexpanded clones fell over the following months, and after one year, T-cell counts and TCRbeta diversity were mostly attributed to newly produced T cells. In some patients, high TCRbeta diversity at day 60 was attributed to recipient T cells and intrathymic progenitors that had survived conditioning. The apparently early alphabetaT-cell count recovery about two months after transplant was reportedly dependent on only several hundred rapidly expanded clones derived from non-depleted graft cells.

Receptor amplification or capture employed PCR. TCRdb lists the instrument as Illumina HiSeq 2500. To normalize quantification of the TCRbeta repertoire, the TCR libraries were built with molecular barcoding that relied on unique molecular identifiers. TCRdb applied fastp at Q25 and MiXCR to the public reads, then kept only in-frame beta chains. A single entry per CDR3 protein holds the most common genes and DNA from its merged rows. This sample is represented by around 440,000 distinct CDR3 sequences; more than 9% of them were singletons. Of the sample, just over 2% is held by the ten largest clones.

The TCR originated in a child aged 2-15 years with inherited bone marrow failure, due to receive a stem cell transplant. The chain employs TRBV20-1 and TRBJ2-5, and 8 junctional nucleotides match TRBD1. Sequences were derived from PBMCs, sampled before TCRalphabeta/CD19-depleted stem cell transplant. The nucleotide sequence is given as TGCAGTGCTACCGGACAGGGAGGTGAGACCCAGTACTTC. It codes for CSATGQGGETQYF.